Shown below are 4 T cell receptor beta chains from a single sample sequenced in a study of radiotherapy plus CTLA-4 blockade in lung cancer. Profiling relied on immunoSEQ multiplex PCR, and the TCRdb table lists in-frame clones only, not all of them. Among about 30,000 clones listed, approximately 81% were seen once. Specimen: peripheral blood, collected from a patient treated with radiotherapy plus ipilimumab. All receptors derive from a human donor with non-small cell lung cancer that progressed on radiotherapy plus ipilimumab.

The chain couples TRBV28 to TRBJ2-1; 9 nucleotides agree with TRBD1. V trimming: 8 bases; J trimming: 5 bases; junction bases outside the gene matches: 10. Germline-derived CDR1 and CDR2 are MDHEN and SYDVKM. CDR3 length equals 15 residues. CDR3 residues: CASGAGDRDHNEQFF. The CDR3 DNA reads TGTGCCAGCGGGGCAGGGGACAGGGACCACAATGAGCAGTTCTTC.

This clone was detected once. This chain links TRBV5-4 with TRBJ2-5; weak D call: TRBD2 (5 bases). Germline V gene lookup returns CDR1 SGHNT and CDR2 YYREEE (reference sequence). The CDR3 totals 13 residues. Deletions cut 2 bases from V and 3 bases from J, with 8 bases between. The DNA of the CDR3 is TGTGCCAGCAGCTTCGCCGGGGAAGAGACCCAGTACTTC. This gives the protein CASSFAGEETQYF.

As DNA, the CDR3 is TGCGCCAGCAGCTGGGCCCTTCCTGGAAACACCATATATTTT. This gives the protein CASSWALPGNTIYF. The chain carries TRBV5-1 and TRBJ1-3; no reliable D call. In germline, CDR1 is SGHRS, CDR2 YFSETQ. Trimming cost V 3 bases and J 2 bases, with 9 bases left between them. The CDR3 covers 14 residues.

The gene calls are TRBV6-1 and TRBJ1-1; the match to TRBD1 covers 9 bases. The germline V gene has CDR1 MNHNS and CDR2 SASEGT. With 7 bases clipped from V and 6 bases from J, the junction kept 12 bases outside the gene matches. CDR3 length equals 15 residues. CDR3: CASTTLGTGKPEAFF. The DNA for the CDR3 is TGTGCCAGCACCACGTTAGGGACAGGGAAACCTGAAGCTTTCTTT.